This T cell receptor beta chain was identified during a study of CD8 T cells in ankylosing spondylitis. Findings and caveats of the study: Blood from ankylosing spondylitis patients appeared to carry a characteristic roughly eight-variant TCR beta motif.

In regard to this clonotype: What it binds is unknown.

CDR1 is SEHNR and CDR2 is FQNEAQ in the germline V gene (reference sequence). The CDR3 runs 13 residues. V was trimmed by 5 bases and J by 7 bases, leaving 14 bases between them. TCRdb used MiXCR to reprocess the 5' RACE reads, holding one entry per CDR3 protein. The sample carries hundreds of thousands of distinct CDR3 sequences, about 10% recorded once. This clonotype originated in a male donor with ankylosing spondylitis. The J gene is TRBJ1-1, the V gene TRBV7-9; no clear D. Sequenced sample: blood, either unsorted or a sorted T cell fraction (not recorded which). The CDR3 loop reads CASSPRAGIEAFF. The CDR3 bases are TGTGCCAGCAGCCCCCGGGCGGGTATTGAAGCTTTCTTT.